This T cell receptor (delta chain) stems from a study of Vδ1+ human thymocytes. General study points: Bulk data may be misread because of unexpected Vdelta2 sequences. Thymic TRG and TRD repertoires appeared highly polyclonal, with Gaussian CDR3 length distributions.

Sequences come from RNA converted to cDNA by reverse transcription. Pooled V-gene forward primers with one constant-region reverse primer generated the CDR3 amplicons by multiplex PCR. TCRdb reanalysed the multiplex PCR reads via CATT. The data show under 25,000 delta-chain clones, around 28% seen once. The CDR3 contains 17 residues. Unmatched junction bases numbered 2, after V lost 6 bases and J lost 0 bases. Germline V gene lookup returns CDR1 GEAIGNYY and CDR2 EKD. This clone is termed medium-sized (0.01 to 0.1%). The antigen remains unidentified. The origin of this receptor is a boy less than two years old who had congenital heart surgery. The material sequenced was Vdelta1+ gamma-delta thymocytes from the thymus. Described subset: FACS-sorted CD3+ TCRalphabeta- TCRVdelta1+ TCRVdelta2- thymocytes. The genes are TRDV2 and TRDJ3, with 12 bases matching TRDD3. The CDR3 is CACPGGYDSWDTRQMFF. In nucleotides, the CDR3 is TGTGCCTGTCCTGGGGGATACGACTCCTGGGACACCCGACAGATGTTTTTC.